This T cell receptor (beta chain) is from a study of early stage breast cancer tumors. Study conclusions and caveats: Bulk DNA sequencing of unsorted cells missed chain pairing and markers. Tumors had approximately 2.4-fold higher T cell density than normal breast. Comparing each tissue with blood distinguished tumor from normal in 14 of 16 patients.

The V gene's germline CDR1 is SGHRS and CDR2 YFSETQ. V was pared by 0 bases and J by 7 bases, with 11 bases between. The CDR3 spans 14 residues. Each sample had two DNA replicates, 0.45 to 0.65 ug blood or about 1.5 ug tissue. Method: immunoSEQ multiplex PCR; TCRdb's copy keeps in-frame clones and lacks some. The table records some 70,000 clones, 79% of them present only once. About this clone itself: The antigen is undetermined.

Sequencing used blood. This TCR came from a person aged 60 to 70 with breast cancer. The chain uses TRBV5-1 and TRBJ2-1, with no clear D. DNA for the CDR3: TGCGCCAGCAGCTTGGCGTCCCTCGGGAATGAGCAGTTCTTC. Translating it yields CASSLASLGNEQFF.